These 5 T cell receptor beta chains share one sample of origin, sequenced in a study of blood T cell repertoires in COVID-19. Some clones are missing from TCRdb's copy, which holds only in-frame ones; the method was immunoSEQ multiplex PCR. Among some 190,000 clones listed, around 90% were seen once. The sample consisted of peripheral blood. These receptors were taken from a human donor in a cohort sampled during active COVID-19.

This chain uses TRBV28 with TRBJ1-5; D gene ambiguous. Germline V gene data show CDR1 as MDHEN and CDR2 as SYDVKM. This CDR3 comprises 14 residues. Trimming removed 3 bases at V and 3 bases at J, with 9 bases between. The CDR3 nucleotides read TGTGCCAGCAGTTTTGGGCAGAACAATCAGCCCCAGCATTTT. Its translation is CASSFGQNNQPQHF.

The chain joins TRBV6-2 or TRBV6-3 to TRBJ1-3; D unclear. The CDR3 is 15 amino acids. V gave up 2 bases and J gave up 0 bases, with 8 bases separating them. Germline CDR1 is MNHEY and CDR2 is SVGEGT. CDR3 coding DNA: TGTGCCAGCAGTTACGCGGTGATCTCTGGAAACACCATATATTTT. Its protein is CASSYAVISGNTIYF.

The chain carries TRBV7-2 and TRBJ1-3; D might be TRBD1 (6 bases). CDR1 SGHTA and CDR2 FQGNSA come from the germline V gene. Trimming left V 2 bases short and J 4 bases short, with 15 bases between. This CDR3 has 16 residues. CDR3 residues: CASSLTLGGSGNTIYF. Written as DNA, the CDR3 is TGTGCCAGCAGCTTAACCCTAGGGGGATCGGGAAACACCATATATTTT.

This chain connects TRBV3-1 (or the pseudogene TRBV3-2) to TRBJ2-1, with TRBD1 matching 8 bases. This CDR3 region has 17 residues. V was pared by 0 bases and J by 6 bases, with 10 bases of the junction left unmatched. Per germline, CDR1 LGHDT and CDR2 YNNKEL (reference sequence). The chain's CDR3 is CASSQEVRTGSGNEQFF. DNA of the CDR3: TGTGCCAGCAGCCAAGAAGTAAGGACAGGGTCAGGCAATGAGCAGTTCTTC.

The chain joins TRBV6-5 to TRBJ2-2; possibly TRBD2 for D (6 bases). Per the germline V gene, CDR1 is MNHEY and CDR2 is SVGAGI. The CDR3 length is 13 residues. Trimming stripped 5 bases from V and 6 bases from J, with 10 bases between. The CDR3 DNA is TGTGCCAGCAGTCGCGGGGCCGCCGGGGAGCTGTTTTTT. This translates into CASSRGAAGELFF.